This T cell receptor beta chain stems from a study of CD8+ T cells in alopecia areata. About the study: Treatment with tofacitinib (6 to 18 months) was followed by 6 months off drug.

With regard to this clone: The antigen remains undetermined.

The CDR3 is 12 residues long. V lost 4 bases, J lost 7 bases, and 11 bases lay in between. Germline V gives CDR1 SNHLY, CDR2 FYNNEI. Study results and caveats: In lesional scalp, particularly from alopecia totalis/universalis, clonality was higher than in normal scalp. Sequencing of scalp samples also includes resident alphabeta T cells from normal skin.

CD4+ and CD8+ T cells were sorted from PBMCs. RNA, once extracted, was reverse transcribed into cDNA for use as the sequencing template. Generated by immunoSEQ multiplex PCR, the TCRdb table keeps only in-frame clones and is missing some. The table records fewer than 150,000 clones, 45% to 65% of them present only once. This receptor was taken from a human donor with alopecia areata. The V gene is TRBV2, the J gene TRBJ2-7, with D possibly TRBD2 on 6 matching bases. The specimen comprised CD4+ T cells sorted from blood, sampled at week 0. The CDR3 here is CASSVGLGEQYF. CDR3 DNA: TGTGCCAGCAGTGTGGGACTGGGGGAGCAGTACTTC.